This T cell receptor (beta chain) was sequenced for a study of CD8+ T cells in alopecia areata. The study's findings and limits: Affected lesional scalp, above all in alopecia totalis/universalis, was more clonal than normal scalp.

On this clone itself: What it binds is not known.

In each case, RNA was isolated and then reverse transcribed into cDNA as the sequencing template. Generated by immunoSEQ multiplex PCR, the TCRdb table keeps only in-frame clones and is missing some. The data contain some 210,000 clones, around three fifths of them singletons. CDR1 SQVTM and CDR2 ANQGSEA come from the germline V gene. The CDR3 contains 13 residues. Trimming cost V 6 bases and J 0 bases, with 10 bases left between them. Here the sequenced sample was CD4+ T cells sorted from blood, taken at week 0. The receptor comes from a human donor with alopecia areata. The rearrangement links TRBV29-1 to TRBJ2-3; D is uncertain. Here the CDR3 DNA reads TGCAGCGTGGGGTTACGTAGCACAGATACGCAGTATTTT. As protein: CSVGLRSTDTQYF.